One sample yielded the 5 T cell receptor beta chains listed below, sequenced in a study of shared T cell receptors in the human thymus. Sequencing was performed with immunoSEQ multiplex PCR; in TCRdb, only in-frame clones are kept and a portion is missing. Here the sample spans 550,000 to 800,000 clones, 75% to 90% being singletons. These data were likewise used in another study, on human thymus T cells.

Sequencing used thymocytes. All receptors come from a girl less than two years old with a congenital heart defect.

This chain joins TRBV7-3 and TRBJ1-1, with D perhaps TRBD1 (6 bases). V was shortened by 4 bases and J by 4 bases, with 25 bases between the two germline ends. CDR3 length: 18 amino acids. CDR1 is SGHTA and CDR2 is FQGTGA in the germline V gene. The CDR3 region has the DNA TGTGCCAGCAGCTCCTCTCTACACCGGGACACCAATCTCACTGAAGCTTTCTTT. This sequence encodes CASSSSLHRDTNLTEAFF.

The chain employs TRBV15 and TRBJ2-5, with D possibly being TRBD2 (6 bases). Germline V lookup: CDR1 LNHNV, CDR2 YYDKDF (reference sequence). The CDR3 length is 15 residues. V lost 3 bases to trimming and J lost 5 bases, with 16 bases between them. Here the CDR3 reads CATSRSGVGMETQYF. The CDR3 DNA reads TGTGCCACCAGCAGGTCGGGAGTGGGAATGGAGACCCAGTACTTC.

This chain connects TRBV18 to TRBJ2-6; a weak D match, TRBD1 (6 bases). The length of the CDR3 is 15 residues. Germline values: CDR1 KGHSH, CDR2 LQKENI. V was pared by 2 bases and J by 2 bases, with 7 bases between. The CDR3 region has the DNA TGTGCCAGCTCACCAGGGGGCGCTGGGGCCAACGTCCTGACTTTC. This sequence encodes CASSPGGAGANVLTF.

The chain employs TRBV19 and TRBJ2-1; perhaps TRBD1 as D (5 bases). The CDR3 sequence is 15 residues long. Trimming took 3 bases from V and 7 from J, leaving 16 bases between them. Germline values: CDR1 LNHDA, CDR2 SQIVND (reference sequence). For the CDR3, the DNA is TGTGCCAGTAGTATTGGGGCTCCCATCCGAAATGAGCAGTTCTTC. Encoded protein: CASSIGAPIRNEQFF.

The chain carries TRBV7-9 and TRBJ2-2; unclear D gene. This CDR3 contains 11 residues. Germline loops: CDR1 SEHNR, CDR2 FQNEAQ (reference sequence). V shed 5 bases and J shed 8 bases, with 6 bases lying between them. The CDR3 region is CASSRRGELFF. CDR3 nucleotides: TGTGCCAGCAGCCGCAGGGGGGAGCTGTTTTTT.